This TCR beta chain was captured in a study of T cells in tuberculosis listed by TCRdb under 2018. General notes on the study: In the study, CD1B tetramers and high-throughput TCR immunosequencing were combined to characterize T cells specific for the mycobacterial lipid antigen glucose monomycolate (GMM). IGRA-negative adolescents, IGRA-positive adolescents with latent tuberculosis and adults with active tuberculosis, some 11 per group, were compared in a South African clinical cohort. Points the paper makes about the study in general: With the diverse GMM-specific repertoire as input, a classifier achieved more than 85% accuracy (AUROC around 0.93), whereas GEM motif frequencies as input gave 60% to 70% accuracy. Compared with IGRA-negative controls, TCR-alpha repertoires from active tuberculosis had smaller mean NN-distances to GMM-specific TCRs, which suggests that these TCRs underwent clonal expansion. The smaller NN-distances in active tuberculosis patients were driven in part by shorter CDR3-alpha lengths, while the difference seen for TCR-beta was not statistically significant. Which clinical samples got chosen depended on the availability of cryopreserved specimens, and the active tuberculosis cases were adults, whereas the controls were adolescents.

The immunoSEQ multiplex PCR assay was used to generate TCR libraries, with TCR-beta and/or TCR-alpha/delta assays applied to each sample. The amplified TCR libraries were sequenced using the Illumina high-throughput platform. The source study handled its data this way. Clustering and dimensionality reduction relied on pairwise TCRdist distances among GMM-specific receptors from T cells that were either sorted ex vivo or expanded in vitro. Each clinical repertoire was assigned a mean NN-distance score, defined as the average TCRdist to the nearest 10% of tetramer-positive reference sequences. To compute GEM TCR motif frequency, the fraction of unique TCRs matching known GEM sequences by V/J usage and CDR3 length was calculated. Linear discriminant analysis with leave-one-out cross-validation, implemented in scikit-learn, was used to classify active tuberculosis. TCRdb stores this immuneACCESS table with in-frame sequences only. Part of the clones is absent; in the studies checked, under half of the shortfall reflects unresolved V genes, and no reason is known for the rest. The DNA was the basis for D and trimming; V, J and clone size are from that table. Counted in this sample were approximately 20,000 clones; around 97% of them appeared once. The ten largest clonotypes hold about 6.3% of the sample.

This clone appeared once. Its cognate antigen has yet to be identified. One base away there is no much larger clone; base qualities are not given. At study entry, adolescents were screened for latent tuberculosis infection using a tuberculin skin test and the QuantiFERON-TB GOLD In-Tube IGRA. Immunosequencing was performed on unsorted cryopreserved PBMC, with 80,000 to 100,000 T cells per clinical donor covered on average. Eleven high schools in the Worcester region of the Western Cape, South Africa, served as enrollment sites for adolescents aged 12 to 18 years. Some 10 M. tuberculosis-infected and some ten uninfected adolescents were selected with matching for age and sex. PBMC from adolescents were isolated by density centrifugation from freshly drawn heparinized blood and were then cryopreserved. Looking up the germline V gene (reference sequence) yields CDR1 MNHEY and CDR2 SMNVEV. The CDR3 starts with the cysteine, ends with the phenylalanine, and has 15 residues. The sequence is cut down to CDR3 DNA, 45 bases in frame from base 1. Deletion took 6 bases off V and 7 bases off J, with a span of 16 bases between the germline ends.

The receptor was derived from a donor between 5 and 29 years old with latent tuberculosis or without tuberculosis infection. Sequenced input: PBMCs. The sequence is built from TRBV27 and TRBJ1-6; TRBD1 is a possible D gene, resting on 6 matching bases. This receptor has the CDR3 CASRPQGPGNSPLHF. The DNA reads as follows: TGTGCCAGCAGGCCCCAGGGGCCTGGAAATTCACCCCTCCACTTT.